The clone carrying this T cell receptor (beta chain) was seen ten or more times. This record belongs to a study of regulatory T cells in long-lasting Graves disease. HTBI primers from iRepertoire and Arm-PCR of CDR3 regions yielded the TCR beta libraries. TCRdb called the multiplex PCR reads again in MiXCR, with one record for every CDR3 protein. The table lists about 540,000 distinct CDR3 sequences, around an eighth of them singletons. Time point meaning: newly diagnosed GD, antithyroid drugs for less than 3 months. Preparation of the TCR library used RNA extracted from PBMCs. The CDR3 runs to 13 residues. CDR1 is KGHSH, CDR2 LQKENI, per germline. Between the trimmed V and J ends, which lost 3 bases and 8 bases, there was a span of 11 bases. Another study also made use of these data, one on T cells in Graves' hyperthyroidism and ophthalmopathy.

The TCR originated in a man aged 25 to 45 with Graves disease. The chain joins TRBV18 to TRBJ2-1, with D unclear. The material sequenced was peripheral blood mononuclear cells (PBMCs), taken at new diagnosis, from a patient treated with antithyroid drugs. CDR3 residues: CASSPGPSDEQFF. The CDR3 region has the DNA TGTGCCAGCTCACCCGGGCCCTCCGATGAGCAGTTCTTC. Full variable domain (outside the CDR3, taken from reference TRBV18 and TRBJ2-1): NAGVMQNPRHLVRRRGQEARLRCSPMKGHSHVYWYRQLPEEGLKFMVYLQKENIIDESGMPKERFSAEFPKEGPSILRIQQVVRGDSAAYFCASSPGPSDEQFFGPGTRLTVL.